This passage covers 18 T cell receptor beta chains from one sample sequenced in a study of PD-1 blockade in classical Hodgkin lymphoma. With no exception, relapse followed autologous stem cell transplantation in all patients, and brentuximab vedotin exposure varied. The method was immunoSEQ multiplex PCR; TCRdb's version includes in-frame clones alone and lacks a portion of them. This table holds about 110,000 clones, around 89% found once. The sample in question was peripheral blood mononuclear cells (PBMCs), obtained before the second cycle of nivolumab. These receptors came from a human donor with classical Hodgkin lymphoma.

This chain links TRBV5-5 with TRBJ1-4; the D gene is possibly TRBD1 (5 bases). Trimming stripped 4 bases from V and 10 bases from J, with 20 bases between. Looked up from germline, CDR1 is SGHKS and CDR2 is YYEKEE (reference sequence). This CDR3 comprises 15 residues. CDR3 bases: TGTGCCAGCAGCCAGAGGGACTCTCGCGTGGGAAAACTGTTTTTT. This translates into CASSQRDSRVGKLFF.

This chain uses TRBV21-1 with TRBJ2-7; whether TRBD1, the table's D call, matches the DNA was not checked. TRBV21-1 is termed a pseudogene. This CDR3 has 18 residues. In nucleotides, the CDR3 is TGTGCCAGCAGCAAGGTTAGACGCCGGGACAGAATAGCCTACGAGCAGTACTTC. Translating gives CASSKVRRRDRIAYEQYF.

The J gene is TRBJ1-2, the V gene TRBV5-6, with 7 bases identical to TRBD1. CDR1 and CDR2 (germline): SGHDT, YYEEEE. The CDR3 loop spans 14 amino acids. J was trimmed by 4 bases and V by 6 bases; bases with no gene match: 9. CDR3 residues: CASTGGQEAYGYTF. CDR3 in DNA: TGTGCCAGCACCGGCGGACAGGAAGCCTATGGCTACACCTTC. Complete variable domain (other parts from reference TRBV5-6 and TRBJ1-2): DAGVTQSPTHLIKTRGQQVTLRCSPKSGHDTVSWYQQALGQGPQFIFQYYEEEERQRGNFPDRFSGHQFPNYSSELNVNALLLGDSALYLCASTGGQEAYGYTFGSGTRLTVV.

V and J are TRBV7-6 and TRBJ2-1, with D tentatively TRBD2 (5 bases). Germline CDR1 is SGHVS and CDR2 is FNYEAQ. The CDR3 contains 16 residues. V was pared by 4 bases and J by 7 bases, with 20 bases between. DNA of the CDR3: TGTGCCAGCAGCTCTACCTCCCCTAGCAGAGGGAATGAGCAGTTCTTC. Amino acid sequence: CASSSTSPSRGNEQFF. The full variable domain, its missing parts supplied by reference TRBV7-6 and TRBJ2-1, is GAGVSQSPRYKVTKRGQDVALRCDPISGHVSLYWYRQALGQGPEFLTYFNYEAQQDKSGLPNDRFSAERPEGSISTLTIQRTEQRDSAMYRCASSSTSPSRGNEQFFGPGTRLTVL.

The CDR3 loop reads CASSQTGWETEAFF. The CDR3 nucleotides read TGCGCCAGCAGCCAGACAGGGTGGGAAACTGAAGCTTTCTTT. The gene calls are TRBV4-1 and TRBJ1-1, with TRBD1 identical over 7 bases. CDR3 length: 14 residues. Germline CDR1 and CDR2: MGHRA and YSYEKL. The J segment lost 5 bases and the V segment lost 3 bases, leaving 6 bases of the junction unmatched.

The rearrangement links TRBV11-2 to TRBJ1-1; D unclear. Trimming cost V 3 bases and J 1 base, with 6 bases left between them. Germline CDR1 and CDR2: SGHAT and FQNNGV. This CDR3 contains 13 residues. CDR3 DNA sequence: TGTGCCAGCAGCTTCGGCGAGAACACTGAAGCTTTCTTT. Amino acid sequence: CASSFGENTEAFF.

The chain joins TRBV10-3 to TRBJ2-7, with D perhaps TRBD2 (6 bases). The CDR3 is 12 amino acids. Germline assignment: CDR1 ENHRY and CDR2 SYGVKD. V was clipped by 5 bases and J by 3 bases, with 8 bases between them. In nucleotides, the CDR3 is TGTGCCATCAGTTCGACTAGCTACGAGCAGTACTTC. As protein: CAISSTSYEQYF.

This clone was detected only once. The genes are TRBV7-2 and TRBJ2-7; weak D call: TRBD2 (5 bases). The CDR3 covers 13 residues. The V gene lost 4 bases and the J gene lost 2 bases, with 9 bases spanning the gap. The V gene's germline CDR1 is SGHTA and CDR2 FQGNSA. This CDR3 reads CASSYERTYEQYF. The CDR3 nucleotides read TGTGCCAGCAGCTATGAGCGGACCTACGAGCAGTACTTC. The full variable domain, rest sourced from reference TRBV7-2 and TRBJ2-7, is GAGVSQSPSNKVTEKGKDVELRCDPISGHTALYWYRQSLGQGLEFLIYFQGNSAPDKSGLPSDRFSAERTGGSVSTLTIQRTQQEDSAVYLCASSYERTYEQYFGPGTRLTVT.

The chain carries TRBV6-1 and TRBJ2-1; no reliable D call. V was cut by 5 bases and J by 7 bases, with 9 bases left in between. This CDR3 has 12 residues. Germline V gives CDR1 MNHNS, CDR2 SASEGT. The CDR3, as DNA: TGTGCCAGCAGTCTACCTTCGAATGAGCAGTTCTTC. This translates into CASSLPSNEQFF.

The chain carries TRBV10-1 and TRBJ2-7; a possible D gene is TRBD2 (5 bases). Per the germline V gene, CDR1 is WNHNN and CDR2 is SYGVQD (reference sequence). V lost 4 bases to trimming and J lost 0 bases, with 7 bases between them. The CDR3 extends over 13 amino acids. This chain's CDR3 is CASSAGSSYEQYF. The DNA for the CDR3 is TGCGCCAGCAGTGCGGGGAGCTCCTACGAGCAGTACTTC.

J is TRBJ1-5 and V is TRBV28; D is unresolved. CDR1 MDHEN and CDR2 SYDVKM come from the germline V gene. V lost 8 bases, J lost 7 bases, and 12 bases lay in between. This CDR3 region has 12 residues. CDR3 sequence reads: CASARERQPQHF. CDR3 DNA: TGTGCCAGCGCGCGGGAGAGACAGCCCCAGCATTTT.

This chain links TRBV13 with TRBJ2-1; D perhaps matches TRBD2 (5 bases). CDR3 length equals 15 residues. Trimming left V 1 base short and J 5 bases short, with 12 bases between. Germline CDR1 and CDR2: PRHDT and FYEKMQ (reference sequence). The CDR3 protein is CASSLVGPRDNEQFF. DNA for the CDR3: TGTGCCAGCAGCTTAGTTGGGCCGCGGGACAATGAGCAGTTCTTC.

The CDR3, as DNA: TGTGCCAGCAGCGCCCCGATAGCGGGCCCTTCTGTGGATGAGCAGTTCTTC. Protein: CASSAPIAGPSVDEQFF. J is TRBJ2-1 and V is TRBV11-2; TRBD2 agrees at 7 bases. The CDR3 spans 17 residues. CDR1 and CDR2 from the germline V gene are SGHAT and FQNNGV. Trimming at V came to 5 bases and at J to 8 bases, leaving 18 bases not matched to a gene.

The V call is TRBV28, the J call TRBJ2-7; 8 bases align to TRBD2. The germline gives CDR1 MDHEN, CDR2 SYDVKM. J lost 0 bases, V lost 6 bases, and 10 bases had no gene match. There are 16 residues in the CDR3. The CDR3 sequence is CASRSRGGRSSYEQYF. The CDR3, as DNA: TGTGCCAGCAGGTCTAGGGGCGGGAGGAGCTCCTACGAGCAGTACTTC.

J is TRBJ2-3 and V is TRBV5-8; perhaps TRBD2 as D (5 bases). This CDR3 comprises 16 residues. Germline CDR1 reads SGHTS; CDR2 reads YDEGEE. Trimming removed 0 bases at V and 0 bases at J, with 11 bases between. This CDR3 is CASSLGRGRSTDTQYF. The CDR3, as DNA: TGTGCCAGCAGCTTGGGGCGCGGGCGTAGCACAGATACGCAGTATTTT.

The V call is TRBV28, the J call TRBJ2-2; D gene uncertain. Trimming stripped 5 bases from V and 3 bases from J, with 4 bases between. The CDR3 consists of 12 residues. CDR1 and CDR2 (germline): MDHEN, SYDVKM. The chain's CDR3 is CASSLDTGELFF. CDR3 in DNA: TGTGCCAGCAGTCTAGACACCGGGGAGCTGTTTTTT. The full variable domain, completed using reference TRBV28 and TRBJ2-2, is DVKVTQSSRYLVKRTGEKVFLECVQDMDHENMFWYRQDPGLGLRLIYFSYDVKMKEKGDIPEGYSVSREKKERFSLILESASTNQTSMYLCASSLDTGELFFGEGSRLTVL.

This chain joins TRBV7-2 and TRBJ1-3, with 7 bases identical to TRBD1. CDR3 length equals 15 residues. From germline, CDR1 is SGHTA and CDR2 FQGNSA. V lost 1 base and J lost 8; bases outside the gene matches: 8. The CDR3 DNA reads as TGTGCCAGCAGCTTAGGACAGGGCAATATGTACACCATATATTTT. It codes for CASSLGQGNMYTIYF.

The chain links TRBV7-9 to TRBJ1-3; D not certain. The CDR3 spans 16 residues. V was clipped by 1 base and J by 0 bases, with 10 bases between them. Germline V gene lookup returns CDR1 SEHNR and CDR2 FQNEAQ (reference sequence). The CDR3 DNA follows: TGTGCCAGCAGCTTAGAGGGTCCAGGCTCTGGAAACACCATATATTTT. Its protein product is CASSLEGPGSGNTIYF.